The clone carrying this T cell receptor beta chain was seen a few times. The identical CDR3 is also encoded by other nucleotide sequences in the sample. This entry belongs to a study of cytomegalovirus exposure and HLA in healthy donors. CDR1 is SGHNT and CDR2 is YYREEE in the germline V gene (reference sequence). The CDR3 runs 16 residues. V was pared by 5 bases and J by 2 bases, with 20 bases between. Both 60 Vbeta primers and 13 Jbeta primers went into the PCR. Using immunoSEQ multiplex PCR, the repertoire was profiled, and TCRdb retains in-frame clones only, with some absent. The sample has roughly 240,000 clones, just under 80% seen once; the top ten hold 0.45% to 0.5%.

The sample comprised PBMCs. The chain has TRBV5-4 and TRBJ2-7, with a possible D match to TRBD1 (6 bases). The TCR sequence derives from a boy between 10 and 17 years old in good health and CMV-seronegative. CDR3: CASSLPRGRDAYEQYF. The CDR3 DNA sequence: TGTGCCAGCAGTTTACCCAGGGGCAGGGATGCCTACGAGCAGTACTTC.